This record concerns one T cell receptor beta chain sequence. These data belong to a study of blood T cell repertoires in COVID-19. The V segment lost 1 base and the J segment 5 bases; nucleotides outside the gene matches: 4. This CDR3 comprises 16 residues. CDR1 is SGHTA and CDR2 is FQGNSA in the germline V gene. Method: immunoSEQ multiplex PCR; TCRdb's copy keeps in-frame clones and lacks some. Counted here are 90,000 to 150,000 clones, 79% occurring once; the ten biggest clones make up 4%. The sequence was collected from a woman of 80 years or more with acute or convalescent COVID-19. The material sequenced was peripheral blood. The V call is TRBV7-2, the J call TRBJ1-6; 8 bases map to TRBD1. The CDR3 sequence: CASSLERTGNNSPLHF. In DNA, the CDR3 is TGTGCCAGCAGCTTAGAAAGGACAGGGAATAATTCACCCCTCCACTTT.